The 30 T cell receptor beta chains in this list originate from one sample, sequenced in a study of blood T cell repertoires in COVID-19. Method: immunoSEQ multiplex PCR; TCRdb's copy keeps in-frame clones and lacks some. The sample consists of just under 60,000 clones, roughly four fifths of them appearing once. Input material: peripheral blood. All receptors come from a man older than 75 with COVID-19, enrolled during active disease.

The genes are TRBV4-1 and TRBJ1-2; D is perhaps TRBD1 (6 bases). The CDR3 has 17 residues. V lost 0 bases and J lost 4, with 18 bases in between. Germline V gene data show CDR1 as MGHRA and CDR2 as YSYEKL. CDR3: CASSQDPGGGTSYGYTF. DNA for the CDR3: TGCGCCAGCAGCCAAGACCCGGGGGGCGGAACCTCCTATGGCTACACCTTC.

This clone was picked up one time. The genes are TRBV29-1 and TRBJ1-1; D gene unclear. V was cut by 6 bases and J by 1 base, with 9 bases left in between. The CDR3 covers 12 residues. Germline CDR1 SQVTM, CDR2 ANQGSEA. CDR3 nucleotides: TGCAGCGTGGCACAGCAGAACACTGAAGCTTTCTTT. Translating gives CSVAQQNTEAFF.

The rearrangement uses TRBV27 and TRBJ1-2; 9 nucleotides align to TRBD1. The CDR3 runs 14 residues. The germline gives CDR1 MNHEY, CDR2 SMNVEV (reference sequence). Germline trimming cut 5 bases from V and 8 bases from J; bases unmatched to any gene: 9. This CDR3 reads CASSPPPGQGGYTF. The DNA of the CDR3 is TGTGCCAGCAGTCCTCCCCCGGGACAGGGAGGCTACACCTTC.

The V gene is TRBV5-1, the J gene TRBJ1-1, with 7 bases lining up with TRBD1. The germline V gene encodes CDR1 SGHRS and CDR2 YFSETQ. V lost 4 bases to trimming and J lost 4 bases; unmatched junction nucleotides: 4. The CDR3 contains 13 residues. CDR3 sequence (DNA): TGCGCCAGCAGCCTCGGGACAGCCACTGAAGCTTTCTTT. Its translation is CASSLGTATEAFF.

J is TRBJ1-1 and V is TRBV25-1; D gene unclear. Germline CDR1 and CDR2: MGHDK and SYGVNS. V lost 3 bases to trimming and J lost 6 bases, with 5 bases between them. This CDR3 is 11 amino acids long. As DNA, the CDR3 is TGTGCCAGCAGTGACGAGTCTGAAGCTTTCTTT. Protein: CASSDESEAFF.

CDR3 in amino acids: CATSDSSSGGSYNEQFF. In nucleotides, the CDR3 is TGTGCCACCAGTGACTCCTCTAGCGGGGGCTCCTACAATGAGCAGTTCTTC. The gene calls are TRBV24-1 and TRBJ2-1; TRBD2 agrees at 10 bases. This CDR3 comprises 17 residues. The germline V gene encodes CDR1 KGHDR and CDR2 SFDVKD. With V trimmed by 4 bases and J by 0 bases, 5 bases remained unmatched.

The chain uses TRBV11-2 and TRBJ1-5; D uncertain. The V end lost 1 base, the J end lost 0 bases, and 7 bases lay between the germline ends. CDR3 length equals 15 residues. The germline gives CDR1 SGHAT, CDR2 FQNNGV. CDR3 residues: CASSLGPYSNQPQHF. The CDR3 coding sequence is TGTGCCAGCAGCTTAGGTCCGTATAGCAATCAGCCCCAGCATTTT.

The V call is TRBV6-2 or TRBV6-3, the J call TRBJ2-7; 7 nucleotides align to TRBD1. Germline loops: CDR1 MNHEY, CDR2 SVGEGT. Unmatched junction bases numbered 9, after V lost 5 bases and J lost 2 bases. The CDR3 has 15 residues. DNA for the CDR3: TGTGCCAGCAGTAAGGACAGGCCTCGTACCTACGAGCAGTACGTC. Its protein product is CASSKDRPRTYEQYV.

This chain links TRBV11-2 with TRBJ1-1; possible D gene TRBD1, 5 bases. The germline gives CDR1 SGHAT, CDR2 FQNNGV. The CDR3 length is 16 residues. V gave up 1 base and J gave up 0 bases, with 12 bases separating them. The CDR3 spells CASSLGGWGLNTEAFF. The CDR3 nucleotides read TGTGCCAGCAGCTTAGGGGGTTGGGGCCTGAACACTGAAGCTTTCTTT.

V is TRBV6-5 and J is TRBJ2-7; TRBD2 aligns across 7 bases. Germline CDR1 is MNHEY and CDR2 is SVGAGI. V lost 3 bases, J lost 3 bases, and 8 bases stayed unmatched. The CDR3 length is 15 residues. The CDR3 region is CASSYGGGRYYEQYF. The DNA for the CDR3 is TGTGCCAGCAGTTATGGGGGGGGGAGGTACTACGAGCAGTACTTC.

This CDR3 is CASSRTGLVAFF. CDR3 bases: TGTGCCAGCAGTCGGACAGGTTTGGTAGCTTTCTTT. The V and J genes are TRBV12-3 or TRBV12-4 and TRBJ1-1; the match to TRBD1 covers 7 bases. The length of the CDR3 is 12 residues. V shed 5 bases, J shed 10 bases, and the junction held 7 bases outside the gene matches.

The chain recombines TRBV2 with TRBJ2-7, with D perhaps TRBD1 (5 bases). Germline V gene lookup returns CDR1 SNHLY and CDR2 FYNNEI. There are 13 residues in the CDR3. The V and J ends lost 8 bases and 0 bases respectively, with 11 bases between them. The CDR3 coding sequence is TGTGCCAGCTTCCGACAGTTCTCCTACGAGCAGTACTTC. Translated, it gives CASFRQFSYEQYF.

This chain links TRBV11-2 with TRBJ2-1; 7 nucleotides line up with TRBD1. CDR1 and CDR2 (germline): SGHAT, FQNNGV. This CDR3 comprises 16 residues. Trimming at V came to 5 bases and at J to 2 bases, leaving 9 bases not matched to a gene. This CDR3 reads CASSLSSGTAYNEQFF. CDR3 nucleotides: TGTGCCAGCAGCCTCTCCTCCGGGACAGCCTACAATGAGCAGTTCTTC.

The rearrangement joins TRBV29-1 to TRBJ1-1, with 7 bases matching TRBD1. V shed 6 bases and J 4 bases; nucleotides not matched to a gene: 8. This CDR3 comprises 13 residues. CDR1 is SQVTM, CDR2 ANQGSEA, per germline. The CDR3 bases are TGCAGCGTACCCAGGGGGAGCCTCACTGAAGCTTTCTTT. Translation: CSVPRGSLTEAFF. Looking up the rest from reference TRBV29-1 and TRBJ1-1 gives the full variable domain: SAVISQKPSRDICQRGTSLTIQCQVDSQVTMMFWYRQQPGQSLTLIATANQGSEATYESGFVIDKFPISRPNLTFSTLTVSNMSPEDSSIYLCSVPRGSLTEAFFGQGTRLTVV.

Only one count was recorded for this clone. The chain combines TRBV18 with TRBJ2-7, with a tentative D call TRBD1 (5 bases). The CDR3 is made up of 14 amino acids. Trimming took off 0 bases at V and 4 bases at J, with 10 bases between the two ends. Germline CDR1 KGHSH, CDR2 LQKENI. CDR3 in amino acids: CASSPPDKLYEQYV. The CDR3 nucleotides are TGTGCCAGCTCACCACCGGACAAGCTGTACGAGCAGTACGTC.

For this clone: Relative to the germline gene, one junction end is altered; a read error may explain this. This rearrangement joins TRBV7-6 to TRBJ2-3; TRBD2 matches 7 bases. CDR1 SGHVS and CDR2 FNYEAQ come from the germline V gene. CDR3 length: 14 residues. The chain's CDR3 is CASSPGGSRDTQYF. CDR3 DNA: TGTGCCAGCAGCCCCGGCGGGAGCAGAGATACGCAGTATTTT.

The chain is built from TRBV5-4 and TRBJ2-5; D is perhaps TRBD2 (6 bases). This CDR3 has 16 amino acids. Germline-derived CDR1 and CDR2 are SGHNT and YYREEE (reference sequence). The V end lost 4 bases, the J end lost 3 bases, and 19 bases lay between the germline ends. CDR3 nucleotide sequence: TGTGCCAGCAGCAAAACCCTCGGGGGACGGAAAGAGACCCAGTACTTC. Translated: CASSKTLGGRKETQYF. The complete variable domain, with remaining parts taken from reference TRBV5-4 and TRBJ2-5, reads ETGVTQSPTHLIKTRGQQVTLRCSSQSGHNTVSWYQQALGQGPQFIFQYYREEENGRGNFPPRFSGLQFPNYSSELNVNALELDDSALYLCASSKTLGGRKETQYFGPGTRLLVL.

CDR3 sequence (DNA): TGTGCCAGCAGCTCCCCCGGACAGGAGACCACCGGGGAGCTGTTTTTT. Amino acid sequence: CASSSPGQETTGELFF. The gene calls are TRBV11-3 and TRBJ2-2, with 7 bases identical to TRBD1. V lost 4 bases, J lost 4 bases, and 9 bases stayed unmatched. CDR1 and CDR2 (germline): SGHNT, YENEEA. The CDR3 has 16 amino acids.

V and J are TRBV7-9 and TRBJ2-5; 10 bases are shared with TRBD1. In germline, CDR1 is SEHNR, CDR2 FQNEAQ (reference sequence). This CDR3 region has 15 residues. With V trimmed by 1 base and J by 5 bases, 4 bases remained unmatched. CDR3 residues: CASSLVSGQGETQYF. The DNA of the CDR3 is TGTGCCAGCAGCTTAGTGTCGGGACAGGGGGAGACCCAGTACTTC.

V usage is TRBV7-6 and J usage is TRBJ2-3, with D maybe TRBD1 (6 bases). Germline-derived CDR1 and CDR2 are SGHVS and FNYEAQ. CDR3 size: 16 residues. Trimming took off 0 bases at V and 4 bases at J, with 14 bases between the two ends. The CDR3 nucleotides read TGTGCCAGCAGCTTAGCGTTTGCAGGGGCGGCAGATACGCAGTATTTT. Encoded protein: CASSLAFAGAADTQYF.

CDR3 residues: CASSSGSSYEQYF. The CDR3 DNA reads TGTGCCAGCTCTAGCGGCAGCTCCTACGAGCAGTACTTC. V and J are TRBV2 and TRBJ2-7; 7 positions match TRBD2. The CDR3 spans 13 residues. In germline, CDR1 is SNHLY, CDR2 FYNNEI. V was clipped by 8 bases and J by 0 bases; unmatched bases: 4.

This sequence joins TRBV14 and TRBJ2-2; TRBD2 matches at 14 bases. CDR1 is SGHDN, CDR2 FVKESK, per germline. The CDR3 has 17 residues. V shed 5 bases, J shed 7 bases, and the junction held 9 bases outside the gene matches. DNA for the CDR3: TGTGCCAGCAGCTGGAGAGGGACTAGCGGGGGCTACGGGGAGCTGTTTTTT. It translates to CASSWRGTSGGYGELFF.

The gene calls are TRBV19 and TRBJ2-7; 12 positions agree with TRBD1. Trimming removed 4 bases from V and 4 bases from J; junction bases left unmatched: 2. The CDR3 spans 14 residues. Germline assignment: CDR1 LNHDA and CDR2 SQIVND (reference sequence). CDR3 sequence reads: CASSTGQGAYEQYF. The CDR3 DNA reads TGTGCCAGTAGTACGGGACAGGGGGCGTACGAGCAGTACTTC.

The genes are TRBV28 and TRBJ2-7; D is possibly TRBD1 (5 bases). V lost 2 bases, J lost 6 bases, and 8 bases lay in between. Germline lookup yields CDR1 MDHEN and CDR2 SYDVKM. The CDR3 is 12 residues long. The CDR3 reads CASSLERGEQYF. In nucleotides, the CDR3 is TGTGCCAGCAGTTTAGAAAGGGGCGAGCAGTACTTC.

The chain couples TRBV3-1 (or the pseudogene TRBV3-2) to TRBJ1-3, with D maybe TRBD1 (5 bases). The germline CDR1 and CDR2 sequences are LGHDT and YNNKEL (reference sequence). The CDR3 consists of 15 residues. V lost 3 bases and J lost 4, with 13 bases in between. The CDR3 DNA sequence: TGTGCCAGCAGCCATGCGGGACCCTCCGGAAACACCATATATTTT. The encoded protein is CASSHAGPSGNTIYF.

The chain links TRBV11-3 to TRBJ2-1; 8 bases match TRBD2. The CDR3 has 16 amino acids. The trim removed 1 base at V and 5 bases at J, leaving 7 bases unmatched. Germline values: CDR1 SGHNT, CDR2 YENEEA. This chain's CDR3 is CASSLGSGSENNEQFF. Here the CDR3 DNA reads TGTGCCAGCAGCTTAGGGAGCGGGAGCGAAAACAATGAGCAGTTCTTC.

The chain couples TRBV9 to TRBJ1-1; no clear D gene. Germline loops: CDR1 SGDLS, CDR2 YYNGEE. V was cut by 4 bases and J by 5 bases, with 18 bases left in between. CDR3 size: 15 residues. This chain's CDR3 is CASSPRAAGKTEAFF. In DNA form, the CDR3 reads TGTGCCAGCAGCCCTCGGGCTGCGGGGAAGACTGAAGCTTTCTTT. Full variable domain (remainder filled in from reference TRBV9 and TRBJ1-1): DSGVTQTPKHLITATGQRVTLRCSPRSGDLSVYWYQQSLDQGLQFLIQYYNGEERAKGNILERFSAQQFPDLHSELNLSSLELGDSALYFCASSPRAAGKTEAFFGQGTRLTVV.

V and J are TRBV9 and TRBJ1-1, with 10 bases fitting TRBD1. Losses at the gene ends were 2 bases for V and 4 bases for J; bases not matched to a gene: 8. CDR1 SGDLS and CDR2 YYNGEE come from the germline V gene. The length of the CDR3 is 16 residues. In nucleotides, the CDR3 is TGTGCCAGCAGCGTGCGACAGGGGGCGCTGGGCACTGAAGCTTTCTTT. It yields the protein CASSVRQGALGTEAFF.

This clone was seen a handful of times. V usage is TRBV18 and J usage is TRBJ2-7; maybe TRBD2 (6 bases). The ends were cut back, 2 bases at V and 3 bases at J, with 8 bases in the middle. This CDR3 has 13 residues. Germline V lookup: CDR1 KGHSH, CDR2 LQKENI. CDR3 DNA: TGTGCCAGCTCACCATCGGACTACTACGAGCAGTACTTC. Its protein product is CASSPSDYYEQYF.

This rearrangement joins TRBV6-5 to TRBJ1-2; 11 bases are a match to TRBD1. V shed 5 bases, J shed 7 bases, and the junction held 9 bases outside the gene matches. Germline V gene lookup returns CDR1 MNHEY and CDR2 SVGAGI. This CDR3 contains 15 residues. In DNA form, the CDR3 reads TGTGCCAGCAGTCGCCCGGGACAGGGGGAGGGTGGCTACACCTTC. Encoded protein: CASSRPGQGEGGYTF.